This entry lists 32 T cell receptor beta chains sequenced from one sample in a study of blood T cell repertoires in COVID-19. Only in-frame clones appear in the TCRdb table, and some are missing; sequencing was by immunoSEQ multiplex PCR. The repertoire includes 190,000 or so clones, approximately 88% of them detected once, and roughly 4% sits in the top ten. What was sequenced was peripheral blood. These receptors were obtained from a woman younger than 45 with acute or convalescent COVID-19.

The genes are TRBV5-4 and TRBJ2-5; 12 bases are shared with TRBD2. The CDR3 runs to 16 residues. Germline CDR1 SGHNT, CDR2 YYREEE (reference sequence). V lost 2 bases, J lost 3 bases, and 5 bases stayed unmatched. The CDR3: CASSFKTSGSKETQYF. As DNA, the CDR3 is TGTGCCAGCAGCTTTAAGACTAGCGGGAGTAAAGAGACCCAGTACTTC.

The genes are TRBV5-1 and TRBJ2-5; weak D call: TRBD1 (6 bases). Per the germline V gene, CDR1 is SGHRS and CDR2 is YFSETQ. V lost 6 bases to trimming and J lost 5 bases, with 20 bases between them. The CDR3 is 15 residues long. The CDR3 loop is CASTAPSGQRETQYF. In DNA, the CDR3 is TGCGCCAGCACCGCCCCCTCCGGACAGAGGGAGACCCAGTACTTC. Full variable domain (rest looked up from reference TRBV5-1 and TRBJ2-5): KAGVTQTPRYLIKTRGQQVTLSCSPISGHRSVSWYQQTPGQGLQFLFEYFSETQRNKGNFPGRFSGRQFSNSRSEMNVSTLELGDSALYLCASTAPSGQRETQYFGPGTRLLVL.

The CDR3 nucleotides are TGCGCCAGCTCTCAGGAGGCTAATGAAAAACTGTTTTTT. Translating gives CASSQEANEKLFF. This chain joins TRBV5-1 and TRBJ1-4; D gene ambiguous. Trimming removed 7 bases from V and 3 bases from J, with 10 bases in between. The CDR3 runs to 13 residues. Germline V gene lookup returns CDR1 SGHRS and CDR2 YFSETQ.

The genes are TRBV27 and TRBJ1-5; no clear D. The CDR3 totals 14 residues. The germline V and J ends were trimmed by 6 bases and 1 base, with 10 bases remaining between them. Germline-derived CDR1 and CDR2 are MNHEY and SMNVEV (reference sequence). The CDR3 DNA sequence: TGTGCCAGCAGCCGGTCGGAGAGCAATCAGCCCCAGCATTTT. Residues: CASSRSESNQPQHF.

The V and J genes are TRBV15 and TRBJ2-7; TRBD1 matches at 7 bases. This CDR3 has 19 residues. Germline values: CDR1 LNHNV, CDR2 YYDKDF (reference sequence). V gave up 0 bases and J gave up 0 bases; unmatched junction bases: 14. CDR3 sequence reads: CATSRERQGANYLSYEQYF. As DNA, the CDR3 is TGTGCCACCAGCAGAGAAAGACAGGGCGCCAACTATCTCTCCTACGAGCAGTACTTC.

The table lists this clone with a count of one. The chain recombines TRBV5-5 with TRBJ1-4; D is undetermined. The V and J ends lost 2 bases and 8 bases respectively, with 13 bases between them. The germline V gene encodes CDR1 SGHKS and CDR2 YYEKEE (reference sequence). CDR3 length: 14 amino acids. As DNA, the CDR3 is TGTGCCAGCAGCTTCCCCCCGGGCGGGGAAAAACTGTTTTTT. It is translated as CASSFPPGGEKLFF. Using reference TRBV5-5 and TRBJ1-4 for the parts outside the CDR3, the full variable domain is DAGVTQSPTHLIKTRGQQVTLRCSPISGHKSVSWYQQVLGQGPQFIFQYYEKEERGRGNFPDRFSARQFPNYSSELNVNALLLGDSALYLCASSFPPGGEKLFFGSGTQLSVL.

The chain recombines TRBV5-1 with TRBJ2-5, with TRBD1 matching 9 bases. The CDR3 runs to 15 residues. Trimming cost V 4 bases and J 3 bases; bases outside gene matches: 7. Germline V gives CDR1 SGHRS, CDR2 YFSETQ. CDR3 bases: TGCGCCAGCAGCGAAGGGACAGGGCGAGAAGAGACCCAGTACTTC. It codes for CASSEGTGREETQYF.

The rearrangement joins TRBV5-1 to TRBJ1-6, with D maybe TRBD1 (6 bases). Deletions cut 0 bases from V and 8 bases from J, with 12 bases between. The CDR3 is 15 residues long. Germline V gene sequence: CDR1 SGHRS, CDR2 YFSETQ. In DNA form, the CDR3 reads TGCGCCAGCAGCTTGGGACAGGCCCAATATTCACCCCTCCACTTT. Its translation: CASSLGQAQYSPLHF. The entire variable domain, with the rest obtained from reference TRBV5-1 and TRBJ1-6, is as follows: KAGVTQTPRYLIKTRGQQVTLSCSPISGHRSVSWYQQTPGQGLQFLFEYFSETQRNKGNFPGRFSGRQFSNSRSEMNVSTLELGDSALYLCASSLGQAQYSPLHFGNGTRLTVT.

CDR3 amino acids: CASSHPGYEQYF. The CDR3, as DNA: TGTGCCAGCAGCCACCCAGGGTACGAGCAGTACTTC. The gene calls are TRBV3-1 (or the pseudogene TRBV3-2) and TRBJ2-7; tentatively, D is TRBD1 (5 bases). Trimming removed 3 bases from V and 4 bases from J, with 7 bases in between. Germline V CDR1 and CDR2: LGHDT, YNNKEL (reference sequence). This CDR3 comprises 12 residues.

The chain employs TRBV7-8 and TRBJ1-1; TRBD1 is a possible D gene (5 bases). The CDR3 is 15 amino acids. V was pared by 5 bases and J by 5 bases, with 18 bases between. Germline V lookup: CDR1 SGHVS, CDR2 FQNEAQ. In DNA form, the CDR3 reads TGTGCCAGCAGCCGGAGGACGGACGGGGGGACTGAAGCTTTCTTT. The encoded protein is CASSRRTDGGTEAFF.

The chain carries TRBV28 and TRBJ2-1; perhaps TRBD1 as D (6 bases). The CDR3 extends over 13 amino acids. Germline CDR1 is MDHEN and CDR2 is SYDVKM. The V gene lost 10 bases and the J gene lost 7 bases, with 17 bases spanning the gap. CDR3 sequence: CATTPTGINEQFF. CDR3 DNA sequence: TGTGCCACCACTCCTACAGGGATTAATGAGCAGTTCTTC.

This clone was picked up a small number of times. This sequence joins TRBV6-5 and TRBJ1-3; 7 bases map to TRBD1. V dropped 10 bases and J dropped 1; count of bases not matched to a gene: 4. Per germline, CDR1 MNHEY and CDR2 SVGAGI. The CDR3 spans 13 residues. Here the CDR3 reads CATVTGSGNTIYF. In DNA form, the CDR3 reads TGTGCCACCGTGACAGGGTCTGGAAACACCATATATTTT.

The CDR3 sequence is CATRGMLGVDEQFF. The CDR3 DNA reads TGTGCCACCAGAGGGATGTTAGGGGTTGATGAGCAGTTCTTC. The chain recombines TRBV24-1 with TRBJ2-1; possible D gene TRBD1, 5 bases. V lost 7 bases to trimming and J lost 8 bases, with 17 bases between them. This CDR3 comprises 14 residues. Per the germline V gene, CDR1 is KGHDR and CDR2 is SFDVKD.

This chain connects TRBV7-9 to TRBJ2-6, with D uncertain. Germline assignment: CDR1 SEHNR and CDR2 FQNEAQ (reference sequence). The CDR3 length is 17 residues. Trimming cost V 1 base and J 0 bases, with 10 bases left between them. The chain's CDR3 is CASSLGFQISGANVLTF. In DNA, the CDR3 is TGTGCCAGCAGCTTAGGTTTTCAAATCTCTGGGGCCAACGTCCTGACTTTC.

The chain links TRBV4-2 to TRBJ2-1; weak D call: TRBD1 (5 bases). The CDR3 sequence is 16 residues long. V shed 0 bases and J shed 3 bases, with 12 bases lying between them. Germline V gene sequence: CDR1 LGHNA, CDR2 YNFKEQ. In DNA, the CDR3 is TGTGCCAGCAGCCAAGACCTAGATAGGGGCTACAATGAGCAGTTCTTC. It yields the protein CASSQDLDRGYNEQFF.

The V and J genes are TRBV19 and TRBJ2-2; 13 nucleotides match TRBD2. Germline CDR1 reads LNHDA; CDR2 reads SQIVND (reference sequence). Unmatched junction bases numbered 8, after V lost 9 bases and J lost 7 bases. The CDR3 totals 15 residues. The CDR3 reads CASRTSGRADGELFF. CDR3 DNA sequence: TGTGCCAGCCGCACTAGCGGGAGGGCCGACGGGGAGCTGTTTTTT.

The sample holds a few counts of this clone. The chain links TRBV5-1 to TRBJ1-1, with D maybe TRBD1 (5 bases). Between the trimmed V and J ends, which lost 4 bases and 1 base, there was a span of 14 bases. The CDR3 extends over 15 amino acids. Germline-derived CDR1 and CDR2 are SGHRS and YFSETQ. The DNA of the CDR3 is TGCGCCAGCAGCCTAAATCCAGGGTCGAACACTGAAGCTTTCTTT. Its protein product is CASSLNPGSNTEAFF. Full variable domain (missing parts from reference TRBV5-1 and TRBJ1-1): KAGVTQTPRYLIKTRGQQVTLSCSPISGHRSVSWYQQTPGQGLQFLFEYFSETQRNKGNFPGRFSGRQFSNSRSEMNVSTLELGDSALYLCASSLNPGSNTEAFFGQGTRLTVV.

The chain carries TRBV7-9 and TRBJ2-5; no clear D gene. The CDR3 covers 13 residues. From germline, CDR1 is SEHNR and CDR2 FQNEAQ (reference sequence). Trimming pared 4 bases from V and 2 bases from J, leaving 8 bases between. The chain's CDR3 is CASSSTEQETQYF. CDR3 sequence (DNA): TGTGCCAGCAGCTCAACAGAGCAAGAGACCCAGTACTTC.

V usage is TRBV27 and J usage is TRBJ1-2, with a tentative D call TRBD1 (5 bases). V shed 4 bases and J shed 4 bases, with 13 bases lying between them. The germline V gene has CDR1 MNHEY and CDR2 SMNVEV (reference sequence). The CDR3 extends over 14 amino acids. The CDR3 sequence: CASSSLGQAYGYTF. The DNA of the CDR3 is TGTGCCAGCAGTTCTCTCGGACAAGCCTATGGCTACACCTTC.

V and J are TRBV5-4 and TRBJ2-2, with TRBD2 identical over 8 bases. CDR3 length equals 15 residues. Germline V gene lookup returns CDR1 SGHNT and CDR2 YYREEE (reference sequence). V trimming: 4 bases; J trimming: 3 bases; junction bases outside the gene matches: 5. Here the CDR3 reads CASSPGGGDTGELFF. CDR3 sequence (DNA): TGTGCCAGCAGCCCCGGGGGGGGCGACACCGGGGAGCTGTTTTTT.

The V call is TRBV21-1, the J call TRBJ2-5; no check of the table's D call, TRBD1, against the DNA was made. TRBV21-1 constitutes a pseudogene. This CDR3 region has 14 residues. CDR3 residues: CASSKGCSQETQYF. The CDR3 coding sequence is TGTGCCAGCAGCAAAGGCTGCAGTCAAGAGACCCAGTACTTC.

The chain is built from TRBV6-5 and TRBJ2-1; 12 nucleotides match TRBD2. This CDR3 contains 13 residues. CDR1 and CDR2 from the germline V gene are MNHEY and SVGAGI. V lost 6 bases to trimming and J lost 10 bases; unmatched junction nucleotides: 4. CDR3 protein: CASRLAGGLEQFF. The DNA for the CDR3 is TGTGCCAGCAGGCTAGCGGGAGGGTTGGAGCAGTTCTTC.

The CDR3 DNA sequence: TGTGCCAGCGGAACCCTAGCGGGAGGTTCAGATACGCAGTATTTT. As protein: CASGTLAGGSDTQYF. The chain couples TRBV28 to TRBJ2-3; 11 bases align to TRBD2. CDR3 length: 15 residues. Germline trimming cut 8 bases from V and 4 bases from J; bases unmatched to any gene: 8. Germline lookup yields CDR1 MDHEN and CDR2 SYDVKM.

This sequence joins TRBV7-2 and TRBJ1-5; unclear D gene. Looked up from germline, CDR1 is SGHTA and CDR2 is FQGNSA. V lost 1 base, J lost 6 bases, and 7 bases lay in between. There are 13 residues in the CDR3. In nucleotides, the CDR3 is TGTGCCAGCAGCTTAGTCCCCAGTCAGCCCCAGCATTTT. Residues: CASSLVPSQPQHF. The full variable domain, completed using reference TRBV7-2 and TRBJ1-5, is GAGVSQSPSNKVTEKGKDVELRCDPISGHTALYWYRQSLGQGLEFLIYFQGNSAPDKSGLPSDRFSAERTGGSVSTLTIQRTQQEDSAVYLCASSLVPSQPQHFGDGTRLSIL.

V gene TRBV28 combines with J gene TRBJ2-5, with D possibly matching TRBD2 (5 bases). The germline V gene has CDR1 MDHEN and CDR2 SYDVKM. The CDR3 runs to 15 residues. V was pared by 8 bases and J by 5 bases, with 21 bases between. The DNA of the CDR3 is TGTGCCAGCTATACCCCGCTAGCCGCTACGGAGACCCAGTACTTC. Its protein product is CASYTPLAATETQYF.

Concerning this clone itself: Other DNA sequences in this specimen translate into the identical CDR3. The gene calls are TRBV7-9 and TRBJ2-5; D is undetermined. Germline V lookup: CDR1 SEHNR, CDR2 FQNEAQ (reference sequence). The CDR3 runs 13 residues. V was cut by 0 bases and J by 5 bases, with 7 bases left in between. The CDR3 bases are TGTGCCAGCAGCTTAGCGGGCCTGGAGACCCAGTACTTC. Its protein is CASSLAGLETQYF.

The J gene is TRBJ2-4, the V gene TRBV19; perhaps TRBD1 as D (5 bases). The length of the CDR3 is 15 residues. Germline CDR1 LNHDA, CDR2 SQIVND (reference sequence). Trimming pared 5 bases from V and 0 bases from J, leaving 11 bases between. As DNA, the CDR3 is TGTGCCAGTAGTGACGACAGCCTAGCCAAAAACATTCAGTACTTC. It yields the protein CASSDDSLAKNIQYF.

The V and J genes are TRBV7-2 and TRBJ2-1; D not certain. There are 15 residues in the CDR3. The V and J ends lost 3 bases and 0 bases respectively, with 9 bases between them. Germline V gives CDR1 SGHTA, CDR2 FQGNSA. The CDR3 protein is CASSFPLASYNEQFF. The CDR3 bases are TGTGCCAGCAGCTTCCCCCTGGCCTCCTACAATGAGCAGTTCTTC. The variable domain in full, completed from reference TRBV7-2 and TRBJ2-1, reads GAGVSQSPSNKVTEKGKDVELRCDPISGHTALYWYRQSLGQGLEFLIYFQGNSAPDKSGLPSDRFSAERTGGSVSTLTIQRTQQEDSAVYLCASSFPLASYNEQFFGPGTRLTVL.

The chain joins TRBV19 to TRBJ2-7; D is perhaps TRBD2 (5 bases). V was cut by 5 bases and J by 6 bases, with 14 bases left in between. This CDR3 contains 13 residues. Germline assignment: CDR1 LNHDA and CDR2 SQIVND (reference sequence). CDR3 coding DNA: TGTGCCAGTAGTCCCATGTTGGGGAGCGAGCAGTACTTC. It specifies CASSPMLGSEQYF.

This clone was recorded once. The genes are TRBV11-3 and TRBJ2-1, with TRBD2 matching over 10 bases. The CDR3 runs 18 residues. Looked up from germline, CDR1 is SGHNT and CDR2 is YENEEA. The V and J ends lost 3 bases and 7 bases, in that order; junction bases with no gene match: 15. The DNA of the CDR3 is TGTGCCAGCAGCTTCATCTCTAGCGGGAGTGGTAGGTTGAATGAGCAGTTCTTC. Its protein product is CASSFISSGSGRLNEQFF.

V is TRBV28 and J is TRBJ1-6; D is ambiguous. The CDR3 has 16 amino acids. V gave up 3 bases and J gave up 7 bases, with 16 bases separating them. The germline V gene has CDR1 MDHEN and CDR2 SYDVKM. The CDR3 region has the DNA TGTGCCAGCAGTTTGGGTAGCCATGCTCCCAATTCACCCCTCCACTTT. This encodes CASSLGSHAPNSPLHF.

The chain carries TRBV7-6 and TRBJ1-3, with a weak D call TRBD1 (5 bases). The length of the CDR3 is 18 residues. V was clipped by 1 base and J by 0 bases, with 16 bases between them. Per the germline V gene, CDR1 is SGHVS and CDR2 is FNYEAQ. CDR3 loop: CASSLGVTGPSSGNTIYF. The CDR3 nucleotides are TGTGCCAGCAGCTTAGGGGTAACAGGTCCCTCCTCTGGAAACACCATATATTTT. The full variable domain, with the rest looked up from reference TRBV7-6 and TRBJ1-3, is GAGVSQSPRYKVTKRGQDVALRCDPISGHVSLYWYRQALGQGPEFLTYFNYEAQQDKSGLPNDRFSAERPEGSISTLTIQRTEQRDSAMYRCASSLGVTGPSSGNTIYFGEGSWLTVV.